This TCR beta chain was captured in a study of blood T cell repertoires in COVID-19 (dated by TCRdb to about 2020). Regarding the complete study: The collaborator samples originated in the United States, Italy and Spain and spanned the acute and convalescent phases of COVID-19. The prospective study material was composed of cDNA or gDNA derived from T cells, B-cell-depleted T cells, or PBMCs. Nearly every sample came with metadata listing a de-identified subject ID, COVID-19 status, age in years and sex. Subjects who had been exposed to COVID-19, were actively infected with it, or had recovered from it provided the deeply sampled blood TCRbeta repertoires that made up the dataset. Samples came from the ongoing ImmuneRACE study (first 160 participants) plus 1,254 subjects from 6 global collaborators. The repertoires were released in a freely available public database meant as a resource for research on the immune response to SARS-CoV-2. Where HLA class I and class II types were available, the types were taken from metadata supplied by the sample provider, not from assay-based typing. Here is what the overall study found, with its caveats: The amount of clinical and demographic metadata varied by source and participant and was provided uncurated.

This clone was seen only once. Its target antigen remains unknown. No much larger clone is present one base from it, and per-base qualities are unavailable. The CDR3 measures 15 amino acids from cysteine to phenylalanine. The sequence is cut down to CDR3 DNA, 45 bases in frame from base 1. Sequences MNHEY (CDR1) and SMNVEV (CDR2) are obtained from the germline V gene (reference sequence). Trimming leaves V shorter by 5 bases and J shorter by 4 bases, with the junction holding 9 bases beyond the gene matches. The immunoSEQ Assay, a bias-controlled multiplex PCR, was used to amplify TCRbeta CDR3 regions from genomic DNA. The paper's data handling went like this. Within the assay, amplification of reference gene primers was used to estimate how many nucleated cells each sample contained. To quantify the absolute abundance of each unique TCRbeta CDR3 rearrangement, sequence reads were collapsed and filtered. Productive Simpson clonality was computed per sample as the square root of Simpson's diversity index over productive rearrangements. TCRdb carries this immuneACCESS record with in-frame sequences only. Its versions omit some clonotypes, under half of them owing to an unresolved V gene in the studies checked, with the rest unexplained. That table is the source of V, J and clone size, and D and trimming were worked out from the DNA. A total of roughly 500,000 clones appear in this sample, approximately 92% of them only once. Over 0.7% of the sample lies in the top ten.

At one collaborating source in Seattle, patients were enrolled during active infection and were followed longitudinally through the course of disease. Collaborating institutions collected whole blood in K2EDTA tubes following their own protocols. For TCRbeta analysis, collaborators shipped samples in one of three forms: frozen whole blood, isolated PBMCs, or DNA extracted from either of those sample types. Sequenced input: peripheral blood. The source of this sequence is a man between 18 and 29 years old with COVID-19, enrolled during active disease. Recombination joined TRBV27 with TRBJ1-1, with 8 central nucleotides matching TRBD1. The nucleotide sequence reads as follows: TGTGCCAGCAGTATCCTCCCAGGGGGCGGCACTGAAGCTTTCTTT. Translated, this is CASSILPGGGTEAFF.